The 17 T cell receptor beta chains presented below share a single source sample, sequenced in a study of early T cells in non-severe SARS-CoV-2 infection. Using its own MiXCR run on the 5' RACE reads, TCRdb lists one record per CDR3 protein. The repertoire holds 100,000 to 150,000 distinct CDR3 sequences, with about 15% as singletons. Sequenced sample: whole blood. These receptors came from an adult who was a healthcare worker with PCR-confirmed SARS-CoV-2 infection or an uninfected control (not recorded which).

The chain combines TRBV7-2 with TRBJ2-7; 9 positions match TRBD2. The CDR3 consists of 13 residues. The germline CDR1 and CDR2 sequences are SGHTA and FQGNSA. V lost 4 bases and J lost 4; bases outside the gene matches: 2. CDR3 in DNA: TGTGCCAGCAGCTCGGGACTAGCATACGAGCAGTACTTC. This gives the protein CASSSGLAYEQYF.

This clonotype was picked up a small number of times. This chain uses TRBV4-1 with TRBJ2-7, with D possibly matching TRBD2 (5 bases). V lost 0 bases to trimming and J lost 7 bases, with 10 bases between them. The CDR3 contains 13 residues. The germline V gene has CDR1 MGHRA and CDR2 YSYEKL. As DNA, the CDR3 is TGCGCCAGCAGCCAAGATAGGACTGGAGAGCAGTACTTC. This encodes CASSQDRTGEQYF.

The table lists this clonotype with a few counts. The rearrangement uses TRBV4-2 and TRBJ1-5; the match to TRBD1 covers 8 bases. This CDR3 spans 15 amino acids. The germline V gene has CDR1 LGHNA and CDR2 YNFKEQ. The J segment lost 4 bases and the V segment lost 0 bases, leaving 2 bases of the junction unmatched. The CDR3: CASSQDYRGNQPQHF. The CDR3 DNA reads TGTGCCAGCAGCCAAGATTACAGGGGGAATCAGCCCCAGCATTTT.

The gene calls are TRBV29-1 and TRBJ1-1; D remains ambiguous. V lost 4 bases and J 5 bases, leaving 8 bases between the germline ends. This CDR3 spans 11 amino acids. Looked up from germline, CDR1 is SQVTM and CDR2 is ANQGSEA. As DNA, the CDR3 is TGCAGCGTTGGTAGCGGGACTGAAGCTTTCTTT. It yields the protein CSVGSGTEAFF.

This chain joins TRBV5-1 and TRBJ2-3; D is ambiguous. The V and J ends lost 4 bases and 0 bases respectively, with 9 bases between them. CDR3 size: 14 residues. CDR1 is SGHRS, CDR2 YFSETQ, per germline. For the CDR3, the DNA is TGCGCCAGCAGCGGCCAGACTAGCACAGATACGCAGTATTTT. It encodes CASSGQTSTDTQYF. Complete variable domain (other parts from reference TRBV5-1 and TRBJ2-3): KAGVTQTPRYLIKTRGQQVTLSCSPISGHRSVSWYQQTPGQGLQFLFEYFSETQRNKGNFPGRFSGRQFSNSRSEMNVSTLELGDSALYLCASSGQTSTDTQYFGPGTRLTVL.

This clonotype was counted ten times or more. The chain employs TRBV11-2 and TRBJ2-3; D call uncertain. V was clipped by 5 bases and J by 5 bases, with 17 bases between them. There are 15 residues in the CDR3. Germline V gene sequence: CDR1 SGHAT, CDR2 FQNNGV. The CDR3 DNA sequence: TGTGCCAGCAGCCCAGAGCCCTTCCGAGGAGATACGCAGTATTTT. Encoded protein: CASSPEPFRGDTQYF. Full variable domain (remainder filled in from reference TRBV11-2 and TRBJ2-3): EAGVAQSPRYKIIEKRQSVAFWCNPISGHATLYWYQQILGQGPKLLIQFQNNGVVDDSQLPKDRFSAERLKGVDSTLKIQPAKLEDSAVYLCASSPEPFRGDTQYFGPGTRLTVL.

This clonotype showed up just a few times. The gene calls are TRBV7-3 and TRBJ1-1; D remains unclear. Per the germline V gene, CDR1 is SGHTA and CDR2 is FQGTGA. The CDR3 contains 13 residues. Trimming pared 4 bases from V and 8 bases from J, leaving 14 bases between. CDR3: CASSYNSGGEAFF. CDR3 coding DNA: TGTGCCAGCAGCTATAACTCCGGCGGGGAAGCTTTCTTT.

This clonotype has just a few counts. The chain couples TRBV2 to TRBJ1-6, with a tentative D call TRBD1 (5 bases). Deletions cut 6 bases from V and 8 bases from J, with 14 bases between. The CDR3 is 14 residues long. Germline V gene data show CDR1 as SNHLY and CDR2 as FYNNEI. CDR3 protein: CASRIGGSHSPLHF. As DNA, the CDR3 is TGTGCCAGCAGGATTGGGGGGAGTCATTCACCCCTCCACTTT.

This clonotype was detected many times. The chain couples TRBV29-1 to TRBJ2-7; D may correspond to TRBD1 or TRBD2 (5 bases each). The CDR3 is 12 residues long. Germline CDR1 reads SQVTM; CDR2 reads ANQGSEA. Trimming stripped 3 bases from V and 9 bases from J, with 15 bases between. CDR3 loop: CSVDTGRGGQYF. In DNA form, the CDR3 reads TGCAGCGTTGATACCGGACGGGGCGGGCAGTACTTC.

CDR3 protein: CSALDTGELFF. CDR3 DNA: TGCAGCGCCCTTGACACCGGGGAGCTGTTTTTT. This sequence joins TRBV29-1 and TRBJ2-2; D gene uncertain. CDR1 is SQVTM and CDR2 is ANQGSEA in the germline V gene. The CDR3 consists of 11 residues. V lost 7 bases to trimming and J lost 3 bases, with 6 bases between them.

A few counts support this clonotype. The rearrangement uses TRBV12-3 or TRBV12-4 and TRBJ2-3, with 11 positions matching TRBD2. The CDR3 runs 17 residues. V gave up 5 bases and J gave up 4 bases; unmatched junction bases: 11. CDR3 sequence reads: CASSLTSGVFGADTQYF. The DNA for the CDR3 is TGTGCCAGCAGTCTGACTAGCGGGGTTTTTGGGGCAGATACGCAGTATTTT.

The CDR3 DNA reads as TGTGCCAGCTCACCAGCTAGCGGGGGGGCCTGGAATGAGCAGTTCTTC. Encoded protein: CASSPASGGAWNEQFF. The V call is TRBV18, the J call TRBJ2-1; 12 bases align to TRBD2. Germline V CDR1 and CDR2: KGHSH, LQKENI. CDR3 length equals 16 residues. J was trimmed by 7 bases and V by 2 bases; bases with no gene match: 6.

This clonotype has a handful of counts. The chain joins TRBV5-8 to TRBJ1-1; weak D call: TRBD1 (6 bases). The CDR3 covers 17 residues. V was clipped by 0 bases and J by 2 bases, with 17 bases between them. CDR1 and CDR2 from the germline V gene are SGHTS and YDEGEE. The CDR3 nucleotides are TGTGCCAGCAGCTTGGCGGGGTCAGGGGCCCTAAACACTGAAGCTTTCTTT. Protein product: CASSLAGSGALNTEAFF.

The rearrangement links TRBV12-3 or TRBV12-4 to TRBJ2-6; the D is unclear. The CDR3 is 13 residues long. The V end was cut by 9 bases, the J end by 0 bases, with 6 bases between. The CDR3 is CASLDSGANVLTF. The CDR3 DNA reads as TGTGCCAGTTTGGACTCTGGGGCCAACGTCCTGACTTTC.

This clonotype was counted between two and nine times. The chain links TRBV28 to TRBJ2-2; 8 bases are a match to TRBD1. V was pared by 5 bases and J by 5 bases, with 7 bases of the junction left unmatched. The CDR3 length is 15 residues. Per the germline V gene, CDR1 is MDHEN and CDR2 is SYDVKM. CDR3 amino acids: CASSDLDRGTGELFF. The CDR3 DNA sequence: TGTGCCAGCAGTGACCTTGACAGGGGAACCGGGGAGCTGTTTTTT.

The rearrangement joins TRBV9 to TRBJ2-5; maybe TRBD1 (5 bases). Germline assignment: CDR1 SGDLS and CDR2 YYNGEE. The V end lost 1 base, the J end lost 5 bases, and 9 bases lay between the germline ends. The CDR3 has 13 amino acids. The CDR3 nucleotides read TGTGCCAGCAGCGTACAGGGCTATGAGACCCAGTACTTC. Translation: CASSVQGYETQYF.

This clonotype was observed a handful of times. The chain couples TRBV18 to TRBJ2-5; 7 bases map to TRBD2. This CDR3 is 15 amino acids long. Germline lookup yields CDR1 KGHSH and CDR2 LQKENI. J was trimmed by 2 bases and V by 3 bases; bases with no gene match: 6. The CDR3 DNA sequence: TGTGCCAGCTCACCTCTCAGCGGGGCACAAGAGACCCAGTACTTC. This encodes CASSPLSGAQETQYF. The full variable domain, completed using reference TRBV18 and TRBJ2-5, is NAGVMQNPRHLVRRRGQEARLRCSPMKGHSHVYWYRQLPEEGLKFMVYLQKENIIDESGMPKERFSAEFPKEGPSILRIQQVVRGDSAAYFCASSPLSGAQETQYFGPGTRLLVL.